This entry lists 25 T cell receptor beta chains sequenced from one sample in a study of T cells in Graves' hyperthyroidism and ophthalmopathy. What was amplified from RNA transcripts were TCR beta CDR3 regions. Researchers ran a first-round RT-PCR on the TCR CDR3 using the HTBI primer set. TCRdb ran MiXCR on the multiplex PCR reads and lists one entry per CDR3 protein. This table holds 400,000 to 550,000 distinct CDR3 sequences, around a quarter found once. The sequencing input was blood. All receptors derive from a young woman with Graves' ophthalmopathy.

Written as DNA, the CDR3 is TGTGCCAGCAGCCAGGAGGGACTCGCGAACGCAAATCAGCCCCAGCATTTT. Translation gives CASSQEGLANANQPQHF. This chain uses TRBV4-2 with TRBJ1-5, with D possibly matching TRBD1 (5 bases). The CDR3 loop spans 17 amino acids. Looked up from germline, CDR1 is LGHNA and CDR2 is YNFKEQ. The germline V and J ends were trimmed by 3 bases and 4 bases, with 19 bases remaining between them.

This clonotype was seen at least ten times. The chain combines TRBV27 with TRBJ2-2, with 8 nucleotides matching TRBD2. After removal of 2 bases from V and 6 bases from J, the junction contained 5 bases not matched to a gene. In germline, CDR1 is MNHEY, CDR2 SMNVEV (reference sequence). The CDR3 loop spans 15 amino acids. The CDR3 nucleotides are TGTGCCAGCAGTTTAACTAGCGGAGGGGCCGGGGAGCTGTTTTTT. Its protein product is CASSLTSGGAGELFF.

The chain uses TRBV30 and TRBJ1-2; D uncertain. Germline V gene data show CDR1 as GTSNPN and CDR2 as SVGIG (reference sequence). The germline V and J ends were trimmed by 4 bases and 0 bases, with 6 bases remaining between them. The CDR3 contains 12 residues. The CDR3 loop reads CAWKAANYGYTF. The DNA of the CDR3 is TGTGCCTGGAAGGCGGCTAACTATGGCTACACCTTC.

The chain carries TRBV6-1 and TRBJ2-7; 9 bases are shared with TRBD2. The CDR3 length is 13 residues. V was pared by 4 bases and J by 6 bases, with 4 bases of the junction left unmatched. The germline CDR1 and CDR2 sequences are MNHNS and SASEGT. The CDR3 coding sequence is TGTGCCAGCAGTGGAGCGGGGGGTGGCGAGCAGTACTTC. This gives the protein CASSGAGGGEQYF.

In this sample, this clonotype turned up a few times. This chain uses TRBV3-1 with TRBJ1-2; D unclear. The germline gives CDR1 LGHDT, CDR2 YNNKEL (reference sequence). V lost 0 bases and J lost 4, with 18 bases in between. The CDR3 has 17 amino acids. The CDR3 reads CASSQDGSVPPAYGYTF. CDR3 bases: TGTGCCAGCAGCCAAGACGGGTCGGTGCCCCCGGCCTATGGCTACACCTTC.

This clonotype was seen at least ten times. V and J are TRBV6-5 and TRBJ2-7; TRBD1 agrees at 7 bases. With V trimmed by 0 bases and J by 2 bases, 4 bases remained unmatched. The V gene's germline CDR1 is MNHEY and CDR2 SVGAGI. The CDR3 contains 15 residues. This chain's CDR3 is CASSYSGQSTYEQYF. The CDR3 DNA reads TGTGCCAGCAGTTACTCGGGACAGAGTACCTACGAGCAGTACTTC.

The rearrangement links TRBV5-1 to TRBJ2-2; tentative D call: TRBD2 (5 bases). Germline CDR1 reads SGHRS; CDR2 reads YFSETQ. V lost 6 bases and J lost 0, with 12 bases in between. CDR3 length: 15 amino acids. In nucleotides, the CDR3 is TGCGCCAGCACCGTTGACTATTCGAACACCGGGGAGCTGTTTTTT. It yields the protein CASTVDYSNTGELFF.

This chain connects TRBV24-1 to TRBJ1-4; D possibly corresponds to TRBD1 (5 bases). This CDR3 has 16 amino acids. V lost 5 bases, J lost 5 bases, and 17 bases lay in between. Germline V lookup: CDR1 KGHDR, CDR2 SFDVKD. The CDR3: CATSAGRGRGNEKLFF. The CDR3 DNA reads TGTGCCACCAGTGCGGGACGTGGGCGGGGAAATGAAAAACTGTTTTTT.

Concerning this clonotype itself: One base away lies a much larger clone, so this may be a sequencing read error. The chain recombines TRBV19 with TRBJ2-2; unclear D gene. V was pared by 5 bases and J by 0 bases, with 13 bases between. This CDR3 contains 16 residues. Per germline, CDR1 LNHDA and CDR2 SQIVND (reference sequence). CDR3: CASSWLFGTNTGELFF. The CDR3 DNA reads as TGTGCCAGTAGTTGGTTATTCGGCACGAACACCGGGGAGCTGTTTTTT.

This clonotype was seen at least ten times. The CDR3 DNA reads as TGTGCCAGCACCCAGGGAATTGAGCAGTACTTC. It yields the protein CASTQGIEQYF. The V gene is TRBV6-2 or TRBV6-3, the J gene TRBJ2-7, with D possibly being TRBD1 (5 bases). Germline-derived CDR1 and CDR2 are MNHEY and SVGEGT. The CDR3 runs 11 residues. Deletions cut 7 bases from V and 7 bases from J, with 11 bases between.

This clonotype showed up many times. The chain recombines TRBV20-1 with TRBJ2-5; TRBD2 matches 11 bases. Germline V gene data show CDR1 as DFQATT and CDR2 as SNEGSKA (reference sequence). The V segment lost 1 base and the J segment 9 bases; nucleotides outside the gene matches: 7. The CDR3 is made up of 14 amino acids. The CDR3 DNA is TGCAGTGCTAGAGGGGCTAGCGGGGGGTCTGCCCAGTACTTC. The encoded protein is CSARGASGGSAQYF.

This clonotype has a count of ten or more. Written as DNA, the CDR3 is TGTGCCAGCAGCTTTAGCTCTGGCGGGGGGAGCTCCTACGAGCAGTACTTC. This gives the protein CASSFSSGGGSSYEQYF. The chain joins TRBV11-2 to TRBJ2-7, with 8 bases fitting TRBD2. This CDR3 is built from 17 residues. J lost 0 bases, V lost 3 bases, and 10 bases had no gene match. Germline V lookup: CDR1 SGHAT, CDR2 FQNNGV.

The chain couples TRBV7-3 to TRBJ2-7, with TRBD1 identical over 12 bases. V was clipped by 6 bases and J by 4 bases; unmatched bases: 13. CDR1 SGHTA and CDR2 FQGTGA come from the germline V gene. The CDR3 is 17 residues long. CDR3 sequence: CASSHIRDRGHGYEQYF. The DNA of the CDR3 is TGTGCCAGCAGTCATATCCGGGACAGGGGGCACGGTTACGAGCAGTACTTC.

This clonotype was picked up one time. The genes are TRBV12-3 or TRBV12-4 and TRBJ1-1, with TRBD1 as a possible D gene (5 bases). Trimming pared 3 bases from V and 0 bases from J, leaving 14 bases between. The CDR3 has 16 amino acids. The CDR3 here is CASSLRGTKMNTEAFF. CDR3 bases: TGTGCCAGCAGTTTGAGAGGGACCAAGATGAACACTGAAGCTTTCTTT.

This clonotype was seen just once. The V gene is TRBV12-3 or TRBV12-4, the J gene TRBJ2-7; TRBD2 agrees at 9 bases. The CDR3 runs to 15 residues. V dropped 4 bases and J dropped 5; count of bases not matched to a gene: 9. Written as DNA, the CDR3 is TGTGCCAGCAGTTCTGGCGGGGGGGCTCTGGACGAGCAGTACTTC. Its translation is CASSSGGGALDEQYF.

The chain's CDR3 is CASSLRVADTEAFF. The CDR3 region has the DNA TGCGCCAGCAGCTTGAGGGTGGCTGACACTGAAGCTTTCTTT. V is TRBV5-1 and J is TRBJ1-1; D remains ambiguous. The V gene lost 1 base and the J gene lost 3 bases, with 10 bases spanning the gap. CDR3 length: 14 residues. Per the germline V gene, CDR1 is SGHRS and CDR2 is YFSETQ. The variable domain in full, completed from reference TRBV5-1 and TRBJ1-1, reads KAGVTQTPRYLIKTRGQQVTLSCSPISGHRSVSWYQQTPGQGLQFLFEYFSETQRNKGNFPGRFSGRQFSNSRSEMNVSTLELGDSALYLCASSLRVADTEAFFGQGTRLTVV.

This clonotype came up many times. This sequence joins TRBV27 and TRBJ2-7; D remains ambiguous. The CDR3 contains 17 residues. Germline CDR1 reads MNHEY; CDR2 reads SMNVEV (reference sequence). V was pared by 2 bases and J by 2 bases, with 19 bases between. CDR3 sequence: CASSLARRSFAPYEQYF. The CDR3 DNA reads as TGTGCCAGCAGTTTAGCCCGTCGGTCTTTCGCGCCCTACGAGCAGTACTTC.

This clonotype was recorded many times. V and J are TRBV25-1 and TRBJ2-7; perhaps TRBD2 as D (6 bases). Germline V CDR1 and CDR2: MGHDK, SYGVNS. V lost 7 bases and J lost 4, with 14 bases in between. The CDR3 is 13 residues long. DNA for the CDR3: TGTGCCAGCACTGAGACAGCGGGTTACGAGCAGTACTTC. Its translation: CASTETAGYEQYF.

This clonotype was seen ten or more times. This sequence joins TRBV6-2 or TRBV6-3 and TRBJ1-5, with 9 bases matching TRBD1. Germline trimming cut 4 bases from V and 7 bases from J; bases unmatched to any gene: 17. Germline assignment: CDR1 MNHEY and CDR2 SVGEGT. The CDR3 totals 18 residues. The CDR3 nucleotides read TGTGCCAGCAGTTTCGAGACTCCGGGACAGGGTCGAGGCCAGCCCCAGCATTTT. Amino acids: CASSFETPGQGRGQPQHF.

This clonotype was seen repeatedly, ten times or more. The rearrangement links TRBV30 to TRBJ1-2; 11 nucleotides line up with TRBD1. Germline values: CDR1 GTSNPN, CDR2 SVGIG (reference sequence). V dropped 1 base and J dropped 6; count of bases not matched to a gene: 4. This CDR3 comprises 14 residues. The CDR3 DNA reads as TGTGCCTGGAGTGAAGGACAGGGGGCGCATGGCTACACCTTC. Translation: CAWSEGQGAHGYTF.

This clonotype was found many times. This chain connects TRBV9 to TRBJ2-7; 8 bases line up with TRBD2. V dropped 0 bases and J dropped 3; count of bases not matched to a gene: 5. The CDR3 runs to 15 residues. The germline CDR1 and CDR2 sequences are SGDLS and YYNGEE. CDR3 in DNA: TGTGCCAGCAGCGTAGCAGCGGGGGCCTACTACGAGCAGTACTTC. It is translated as CASSVAAGAYYEQYF.

This clonotype has at least ten counts. V and J are TRBV15 and TRBJ2-5; no definite D call. This CDR3 contains 14 residues. Germline loops: CDR1 LNHNV, CDR2 YYDKDF (reference sequence). The V and J ends lost 0 bases and 10 bases respectively, with 15 bases between them. The CDR3 DNA is TGTGCCACCAGCAGAGATCGGACGGCGCCTGGCCAGTACTTC. Its protein is CATSRDRTAPGQYF.

This clonotype was seen once. V is TRBV19 and J is TRBJ1-1, with 7 bases identical to TRBD1. Germline V gene sequence: CDR1 LNHDA, CDR2 SQIVND (reference sequence). V lost 2 bases to trimming and J lost 0 bases; unmatched junction nucleotides: 3. The CDR3 has 15 amino acids. CDR3 nucleotide sequence: TGTGCCAGTAGTATAAGGGGGCCAGTGAACACTGAAGCTTTCTTT. This encodes CASSIRGPVNTEAFF.

The chain employs TRBV12-3 or TRBV12-4 and TRBJ1-5, with D unclear. The CDR3 extends over 16 amino acids. V gave up 8 bases and J gave up 2 bases, with 19 bases separating them. As DNA, the CDR3 is TGTGCCAGCCAAAAATCGGAGAATTGGGGCAATCAGCCCCAGCATTTT. Protein: CASQKSENWGNQPQHF.

This clonotype turned up a few times. The chain links TRBV15 to TRBJ2-7; 10 bases align to TRBD2. Germline assignment: CDR1 LNHNV and CDR2 YYDKDF (reference sequence). After removal of 3 bases from V and 0 bases from J, the junction contained 5 bases not matched to a gene. The CDR3 extends over 16 amino acids. As DNA, the CDR3 is TGTGCCACCAGCAGGGCACTAGCGGGAAGCTCCTACGAGCAGTACTTC. It codes for CATSRALAGSSYEQYF.